The clone carrying this T cell receptor (beta chain) was seen just once. The data stem from a study of blood T cell repertoires in COVID-19. The J segment lost 8 bases and the V segment lost 7 bases, leaving 6 bases of the junction unmatched. The germline CDR1 and CDR2 sequences are MDHEN and SYDVKM. This CDR3 has 14 amino acids. Enrollees, roughly 18 to 90 years old, lived in 24 US areas. Profiling relied on immunoSEQ multiplex PCR, and the TCRdb table lists in-frame clones only, not all of them. The top ten clones hold about 1.5% of a sample with 430,000 or so clones, more than 70% of them seen once.

V is TRBV28 and J is TRBJ1-6, with 9 bases that match TRBD1. The TCR sequence derives from a young woman who had been exposed to COVID-19. The material sequenced was PBMCs or T cells enriched from blood (not recorded which). CDR3 nucleotides: TGTGCCAGCACCGGGACAGGGTGGGATTCACCCCTCCACTTT. Protein sequence: CASTGTGWDSPLHF.